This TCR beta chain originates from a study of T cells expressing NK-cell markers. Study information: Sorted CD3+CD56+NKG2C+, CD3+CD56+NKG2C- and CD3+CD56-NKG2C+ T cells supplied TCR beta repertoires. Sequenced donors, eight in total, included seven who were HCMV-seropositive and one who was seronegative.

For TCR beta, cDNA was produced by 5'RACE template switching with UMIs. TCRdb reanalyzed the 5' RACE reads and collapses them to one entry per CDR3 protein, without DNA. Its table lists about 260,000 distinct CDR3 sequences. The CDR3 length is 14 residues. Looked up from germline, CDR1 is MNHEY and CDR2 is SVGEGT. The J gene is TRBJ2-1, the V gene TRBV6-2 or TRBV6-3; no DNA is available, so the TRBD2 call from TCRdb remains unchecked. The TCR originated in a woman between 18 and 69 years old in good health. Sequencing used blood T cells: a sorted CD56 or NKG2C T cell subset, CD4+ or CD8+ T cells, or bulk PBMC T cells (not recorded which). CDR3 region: CASSPGLPGNEQFF.